These 26 T cell receptor beta chains were sequenced from one sample in a study of identical twins. TCRdb redid the calling of the 5' RACE reads with MiXCR, one entry per CDR3 protein. The data contain 690,000 or so distinct CDR3 sequences, around 8.6% of them singletons. The same sample was also used in a study of yellow fever vaccine responses in identical twins.

The sequencing sample was made of PBMCs. The receptors were sampled from a woman under 30 in good health.

This clonotype was seen repeatedly, ten times or more. This sequence joins TRBV20-1 and TRBJ2-3, with D tentatively TRBD1 or TRBD2 (5 bases each). CDR3 length: 14 residues. Trimming removed 1 base from V and 6 bases from J, with 14 bases in between. CDR1 and CDR2 (germline): DFQATT, SNEGSKA (reference sequence). The CDR3 here is CSARVGDGVDTQYF. CDR3 DNA sequence: TGCAGTGCTAGAGTAGGGGACGGTGTTGATACGCAGTATTTT.

The gene calls are TRBV5-6 and TRBJ2-3, with 9 bases fitting TRBD1. The germline V gene has CDR1 SGHDT and CDR2 YYEEEE. Trimming took 0 bases from V and 4 from J; bases not matched to a gene: 0. The CDR3 runs 14 residues. The CDR3 is CASSLGTGADTQYF. The CDR3 nucleotides read TGTGCCAGCAGCTTGGGGACAGGGGCAGATACGCAGTATTTT.

This clonotype was recorded a few times. The chain is built from TRBV21-1 and TRBJ2-3; the table gives TRBD1 as D, unverified against the DNA. TRBV21-1 is a documented pseudogene. The CDR3 has 12 amino acids. In DNA form, the CDR3 reads TGTGCCAGCAGCAGACAGGGGATGAGGCAGTATTTT. It codes for CASSRQGMRQYF.

V is TRBV10-3 and J is TRBJ2-1; TRBD1 aligns across 8 bases. The V and J ends lost 3 bases and 9 bases, in that order; junction bases with no gene match: 7. The CDR3 loop spans 14 amino acids. The germline V gene has CDR1 ENHRY and CDR2 SYGVKD. CDR3 region: CAISDRGQVTEQFF. The CDR3 DNA reads TGTGCCATCAGTGACAGGGGGCAGGTTACTGAGCAGTTCTTC.

This clonotype has a handful of counts. This chain links TRBV20-1 with TRBJ2-3; 7 positions match TRBD2. Germline V gene data show CDR1 as DFQATT and CDR2 as SNEGSKA (reference sequence). After removal of 8 bases from V and 3 bases from J, the junction contained 14 bases not matched to a gene. The CDR3 runs to 15 residues. CDR3 bases: TGCAGTTCGACTGAGCGGGATCCAGCTACAGATACGCAGTATTTT. Its translation is CSSTERDPATDTQYF.

The chain joins TRBV20-1 to TRBJ2-1, with D hard to call. The germline V gene encodes CDR1 DFQATT and CDR2 SNEGSKA (reference sequence). V lost 0 bases and J lost 0, with 9 bases in between. The CDR3 sequence is 15 residues long. The CDR3: CSARDTLNSYNEQFF. DNA of the CDR3: TGCAGTGCTAGAGATACCCTTAACTCCTACAATGAGCAGTTCTTC.

In this sample, this clonotype turned up a few times. The CDR3 is CASRPGLRFGETQYF. CDR3 sequence (DNA): TGTGCCAGCAGACCGGGACTAAGGTTTGGGGAGACCCAGTACTTC. V gene TRBV27 combines with J gene TRBJ2-5, with 7 bases lining up with TRBD2. J was trimmed by 5 bases and V by 6 bases; bases with no gene match: 12. CDR1 MNHEY and CDR2 SMNVEV come from the germline V gene (reference sequence). The CDR3 spans 15 residues.

This clonotype was observed a handful of times. The gene calls are TRBV5-1 and TRBJ2-1, with D unresolved. The germline gives CDR1 SGHRS, CDR2 YFSETQ. This CDR3 is built from 13 residues. V lost 0 bases and J lost 10, with 11 bases in between. The CDR3 sequence is CASSLDRAQEQFF. CDR3 DNA sequence: TGCGCCAGCAGCTTGGACAGAGCACAGGAGCAGTTCTTC.

This clonotype showed up many times. The chain recombines TRBV27 with TRBJ1-5; TRBD1 aligns across 8 bases. There are 15 residues in the CDR3. V lost 5 bases and J lost 0; bases outside the gene matches: 3. Per the germline V gene, CDR1 is MNHEY and CDR2 is SMNVEV (reference sequence). The chain's CDR3 is CASSTTGDSNQPQHF. The CDR3 DNA follows: TGTGCCAGCAGTACGACAGGGGATAGCAATCAGCCCCAGCATTTT.

The genes are TRBV6-1 and TRBJ1-6; D is unclear. The ends were cut back, 11 bases at V and 8 bases at J, with 16 bases in the middle. The germline V gene has CDR1 MNHNS and CDR2 SASEGT. The length of the CDR3 is 13 residues. CDR3 sequence: CAAWSSMDSPLHF. Here the CDR3 DNA reads TGTGCCGCCTGGTCCTCCATGGATTCACCCCTCCACTTT.

This clonotype was seen only a few times. The chain employs TRBV28 and TRBJ2-1; 7 bases map to TRBD2. The CDR3 is 15 residues long. Germline V lookup: CDR1 MDHEN, CDR2 SYDVKM. After removal of 2 bases from V and 11 bases from J, the junction contained 12 bases not matched to a gene. CDR3 in amino acids: CASSLARDYHYKQFF. CDR3 nucleotide sequence: TGTGCCAGCAGTTTAGCCCGGGACTACCACTACAAGCAGTTCTTC.

This chain connects TRBV9 to TRBJ2-6; D tentatively reads TRBD1 or TRBD2 (6 bases each). V was shortened by 0 bases and J by 0 bases, with 10 bases between the two germline ends. Germline assignment: CDR1 SGDLS and CDR2 YYNGEE. CDR3 length equals 17 residues. In DNA, the CDR3 is TGTGCCAGCAGCGTAGGGGGGGCTCCCTCTGGGGCCAACGTCCTGACTTTC. Its translation: CASSVGGAPSGANVLTF.

In this sample, this clonotype turned up a few times. The V gene is TRBV7-9, the J gene TRBJ1-1, with no clear D. Germline V lookup: CDR1 SEHNR, CDR2 FQNEAQ (reference sequence). The CDR3 loop spans 16 amino acids. With 1 base removed from V and 1 base from J, the gap between germline ends came to 13 bases. CDR3 sequence (DNA): TGTGCCAGCAGCTTAGACGGTCGGGTCGGGAACACTGAAGCTTTCTTT. As protein: CASSLDGRVGNTEAFF.

The J gene is TRBJ2-1, the V gene TRBV28; 11 bases are a match to TRBD2. CDR3 length equals 17 residues. Germline loops: CDR1 MDHEN, CDR2 SYDVKM. Trimming took 2 bases from V and 1 from J; bases not matched to a gene: 4. The CDR3 protein is CASSLPIAGGSYNEQFF. The CDR3, as DNA: TGTGCCAGCAGTTTACCTATAGCGGGAGGGTCCTACAATGAGCAGTTCTTC.

This clonotype has only a few counts. The rearrangement joins TRBV10-3 to TRBJ2-5; D gene ambiguous. V was shortened by 2 bases and J by 7 bases, with 11 bases between the two germline ends. CDR3 length: 13 amino acids. Germline V gives CDR1 ENHRY, CDR2 SYGVKD. The chain's CDR3 is CAISEGIVLTQYF. The CDR3 nucleotides read TGTGCCATCAGTGAGGGGATTGTCCTGACCCAGTACTTC.

This clonotype was detected many times. The rearrangement joins TRBV20-1 to TRBJ2-2, with 8 bases identical to TRBD2. Germline assignment: CDR1 DFQATT and CDR2 SNEGSKA (reference sequence). Trimming at V came to 2 bases and at J to 6 bases, leaving 8 bases not matched to a gene. The CDR3 has 15 residues. CDR3 sequence reads: CSARSDGRASGELFF. The CDR3 DNA sequence: TGCAGTGCTAGATCTGACGGGAGGGCCTCCGGGGAGCTGTTTTTT.

This clonotype came up many times. The rearrangement joins TRBV6-2 or TRBV6-3 to TRBJ2-5, with D possibly being TRBD2 (5 bases). Trimming took 4 bases from V and 4 from J, leaving 7 bases between them. Germline V gene data show CDR1 as MNHEY and CDR2 as SVGEGT. CDR3 size: 12 residues. The CDR3 DNA sequence: TGTGCCAGCAGTTCGGGGAGAGAGACCCAGTACTTC. Protein sequence: CASSSGRETQYF.

This clonotype was detected ten times or more. J is TRBJ2-1 and V is TRBV4-1, with a weak D call TRBD2 (5 bases). Looked up from germline, CDR1 is MGHRA and CDR2 is YSYEKL. Deletions cut 1 base from V and 8 bases from J, with 9 bases between. CDR3 length: 13 residues. CDR3 sequence reads: CASSQGLGDEQFF. CDR3 DNA: TGCGCCAGCAGCCAAGGGTTGGGAGATGAGCAGTTCTTC.

The V gene is TRBV7-9, the J gene TRBJ2-1, with D possibly matching TRBD2 (6 bases). The V end was cut by 10 bases, the J end by 6 bases, with 13 bases between. Germline V lookup: CDR1 SEHNR, CDR2 FQNEAQ (reference sequence). The CDR3 sequence is 12 residues long. The CDR3 region has the DNA TGTGCCACGGCCTCTAGCGCCAATGAGCAGTTCTTC. Translation gives CATASSANEQFF. The variable domain in full, completed from reference TRBV7-9 and TRBJ2-1, reads DTGVSQNPRHKITKRGQNVTFRCDPISEHNRLYWYRQTLGQGPEFLTYFQNEAQLEKSRLLSDRFSAERPKGSFSTLEIQRTEQGDSAMYLCATASSANEQFFGPGTRLTVL.

The V and J genes are TRBV29-1 and TRBJ2-3; unclear D gene. The CDR3 is made up of 14 amino acids. The V gene lost 4 bases and the J gene lost 3 bases, with 14 bases spanning the gap. CDR1 and CDR2 (germline): SQVTM, ANQGSEA. The CDR3 here is CSVVLARVTDTQYF. The DNA for the CDR3 is TGCAGCGTTGTCCTCGCGAGAGTGACAGATACGCAGTATTTT.

This clonotype was seen a handful of times. The chain employs TRBV29-1 and TRBJ2-2; a weak D match, TRBD1 (6 bases). CDR1 and CDR2 (germline): SQVTM, ANQGSEA. V gave up 6 bases and J gave up 0 bases, with 11 bases separating them. The CDR3 totals 14 residues. The CDR3 is CSVVDRSNTGELFF. The CDR3 DNA reads as TGCAGCGTCGTAGACAGGTCGAACACCGGGGAGCTGTTTTTT.

The rearrangement uses TRBV11-2 and TRBJ2-3, with 8 bases aligning to TRBD2. V shed 5 bases, J shed 1 base, and the junction held 14 bases outside the gene matches. CDR1 is SGHAT and CDR2 is FQNNGV in the germline V gene. The CDR3 has 18 amino acids. The CDR3 loop reads CASSTQLTSGVGTDTQYF. In DNA, the CDR3 is TGTGCCAGCAGCACTCAACTAACTAGCGGAGTGGGCACAGATACGCAGTATTTT.

V gene TRBV29-1 combines with J gene TRBJ1-2, with 9 bases that match TRBD1. The CDR3 loop spans 14 amino acids. Losses at the gene ends were 3 bases for V and 6 bases for J; bases not matched to a gene: 8. Germline values: CDR1 SQVTM, CDR2 ANQGSEA. The CDR3 loop is CSVDHGGTGNGYTF. CDR3 bases: TGCAGCGTTGACCACGGGGGGACAGGGAATGGCTACACCTTC.

This clonotype came up many times. V gene TRBV24-1 combines with J gene TRBJ2-7; D gene unclear. The CDR3 loop spans 14 amino acids. The germline CDR1 and CDR2 sequences are KGHDR and SFDVKD. V was trimmed by 0 bases and J by 3 bases, leaving 8 bases between them. Here the CDR3 reads CATSDLHPGYEQYF. The CDR3 DNA reads TGTGCCACCAGTGATTTGCATCCGGGCTACGAGCAGTACTTC.

The chain uses TRBV4-2 and TRBJ2-1; TRBD2 matches at 12 bases. The CDR3 is made up of 17 amino acids. Germline CDR1 and CDR2: LGHNA and YNFKEQ. The junction had 4 bases not matched to a gene; V was cut back by 1 base and J by 3 bases. Written as DNA, the CDR3 is TGTGCCAGCAGCCAAGTTGGACTAGCGGGAAACTACAATGAGCAGTTCTTC. It is translated as CASSQVGLAGNYNEQFF.

This clonotype was seen repeatedly, ten times or more. The V and J genes are TRBV5-1 and TRBJ2-7; D is undetermined. Per the germline V gene, CDR1 is SGHRS and CDR2 is YFSETQ. The CDR3 runs 13 residues. The germline V and J ends were trimmed by 7 bases and 3 bases, with 14 bases remaining between them. CDR3 nucleotide sequence: TGCGCCAGCGCATCTCCACCCGACTACGAGCAGTACTTC. Its translation: CASASPPDYEQYF.